This T cell receptor beta chain was observed in a study of OX40 agonist ivuxolimab in advanced cancers. The overall study: Ivuxolimab, an agonist antibody against OX40 (CD134), was given to patients. Anti-PD-1, anti-PD-L1 or anti-CTLA-4 therapy given earlier was allowed, and 40% had some. Three patients got partial responses; one had hepatocellular carcinoma and two had cutaneous melanoma. Study findings and constraints: Low normalized T-cell clonal expansion was also seen in some nonresponders.

This table comes from immunoSEQ multiplex PCR, and its TCRdb copy is limited to in-frame clones, with some not included. The sample shows over 50,000 clones, about 89% of them seen only once. Comments on this clone: The antigen is unknown.

Trimming removed 4 bases at V and 2 bases at J, with 10 bases between. CDR1 is LNHDA and CDR2 is SQIVND in the germline V gene (reference sequence). This CDR3 is 14 amino acids long. The clonotype originates from an adult with an advanced solid tumor such as melanoma, head and neck, liver or kidney cancer. The sample consisted of CD4+ or CD8+ T cells sorted from blood, taken in a trial of the OX40 agonist ivuxolimab. V gene TRBV19 combines with J gene TRBJ2-3, with D possibly matching TRBD2 (6 bases). CDR3 residues: CASSRGTDTDTQYF. Written as DNA, the CDR3 is TGTGCCAGTAGTAGGGGGACTGACACAGATACGCAGTATTTT.